This T cell receptor (beta chain) was sequenced for a study of blood T cell repertoires in COVID-19. Study-wide background: There were acute and convalescent COVID-19 samples, and they came from the United States, Italy and Spain.

How the authors handled the data: Reference gene primer amplification gave estimated nucleated cell counts. The assay was immunoSEQ multiplex PCR, and TCRdb's table has in-frame clones only and misses some. That table is the source of V, J and clone size, and D and trimming were worked out from the DNA. The data show some 150,000 clones, 85% seen once. Unmatched junction bases numbered 5, after V lost 1 base and J lost 6 bases. The CDR3 consists of 16 residues. Looked up from germline, CDR1 is SGHRS and CDR2 is YFSETQ. This clonotype was sampled from a man aged 35 to 55 with acute or convalescent COVID-19. Material for sequencing was peripheral blood. The chain couples TRBV5-1 to TRBJ1-6; 9 bases match TRBD1. In DNA, the CDR3 is TGCGCCAGCAGCTTGTCGGGACAGGGCGGTAATTCACCCCTCCACTTT. Translation gives CASSLSGQGGNSPLHF.